This T cell receptor beta chain was sequenced in a study of response to subunit inactivated influenza vaccine. This CDR3 is built from 11 residues. Trimming cost V 4 bases and J 10 bases, with 6 bases left between them. The germline gives CDR1 SGHDT, CDR2 YYEEEE. This clonotype came up once. TCRdb re-called the RT-PCR reads with MiXCR, one entry per CDR3 protein. The table records 500,000 to 600,000 distinct CDR3 sequences, 11% of them present only once. These sequences were also reported in another study, on T cells expressing NK-cell markers. That report notes: cDNA encoding TCR beta was synthesized via 5'RACE template switching incorporating UMIs.

The chain links TRBV5-6 to TRBJ1-6; D is uncertain. Source: PBMCs from blood, taken on the day of vaccination. The clonotype comes from a man aged 50 to 59 who received an inactivated influenza vaccine. Here the CDR3 reads CASSAGSPLHF. CDR3 nucleotide sequence: TGTGCCAGCAGCGCTGGATCACCCCTCCACTTT.